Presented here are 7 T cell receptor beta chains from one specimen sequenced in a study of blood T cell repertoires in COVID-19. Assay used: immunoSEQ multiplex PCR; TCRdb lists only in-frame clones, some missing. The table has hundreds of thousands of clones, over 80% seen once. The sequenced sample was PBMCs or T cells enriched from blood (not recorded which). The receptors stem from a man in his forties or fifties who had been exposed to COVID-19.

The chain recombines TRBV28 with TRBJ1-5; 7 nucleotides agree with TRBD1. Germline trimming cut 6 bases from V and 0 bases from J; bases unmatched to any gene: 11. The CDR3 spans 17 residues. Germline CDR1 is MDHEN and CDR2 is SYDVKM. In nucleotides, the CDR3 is TGTGCCAGCAGGGCGACCCGGGACAGAGATAGCAATCAGCCCCAGCATTTT. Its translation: CASRATRDRDSNQPQHF.

The DNA of the CDR3 is TGCGCCACTCACAGGGAAAACACGGACCAGCCCCAGCATTTT. It is translated as CATHRENTDQPQHF. The chain couples TRBV5-1 to TRBJ1-5; D perhaps matches TRBD1 (6 bases). CDR1 SGHRS and CDR2 YFSETQ come from the germline V gene. The CDR3 totals 14 residues. The V gene lost 9 bases and the J gene lost 7 bases, with 20 bases spanning the gap.

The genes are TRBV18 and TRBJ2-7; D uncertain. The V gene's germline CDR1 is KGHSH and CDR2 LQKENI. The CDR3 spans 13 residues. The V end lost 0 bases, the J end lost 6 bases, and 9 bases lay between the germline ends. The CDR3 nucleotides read TGTGCCAGCTCACCACCGTCGCTAACCGAGCAGTACGTC. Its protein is CASSPPSLTEQYV.

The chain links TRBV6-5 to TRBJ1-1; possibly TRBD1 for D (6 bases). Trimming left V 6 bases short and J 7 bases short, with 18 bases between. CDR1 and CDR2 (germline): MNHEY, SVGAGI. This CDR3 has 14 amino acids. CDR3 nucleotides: TGTGCCAGCAGCCATACTACAGGGACGAATGAAGCTTTCTTT. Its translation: CASSHTTGTNEAFF.

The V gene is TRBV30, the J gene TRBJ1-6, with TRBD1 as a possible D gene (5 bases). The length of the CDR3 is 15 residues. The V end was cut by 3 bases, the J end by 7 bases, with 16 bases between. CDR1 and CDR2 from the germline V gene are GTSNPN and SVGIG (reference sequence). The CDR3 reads CAWRPGLGGNSPLHF. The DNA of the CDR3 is TGTGCCTGGAGGCCCGGTTTGGGGGGGAATTCACCCCTCCACTTT.

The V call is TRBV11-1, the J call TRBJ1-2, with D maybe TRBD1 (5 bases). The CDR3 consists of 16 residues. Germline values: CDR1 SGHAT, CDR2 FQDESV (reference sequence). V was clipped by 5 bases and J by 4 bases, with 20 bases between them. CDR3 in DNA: TGTGCCAGCAGCCCAAATCGGCTTGACAGTACCTATGGCTACACCTTC. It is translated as CASSPNRLDSTYGYTF.

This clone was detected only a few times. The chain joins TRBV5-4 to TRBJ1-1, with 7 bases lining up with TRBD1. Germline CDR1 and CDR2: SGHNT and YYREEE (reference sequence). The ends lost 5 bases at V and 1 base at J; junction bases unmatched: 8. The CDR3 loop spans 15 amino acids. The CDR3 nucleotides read TGTGCCAGCAGGCGCGAAGGGGGCTGGAACACTGAAGCTTTCTTT. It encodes CASRREGGWNTEAFF.